These 11 T cell receptor beta chains were all obtained from the same sample, sequenced in a study of spatial heterogeneity in lung cancer. Time point meaning: blood at routine non-recurrence follow-up after resection. TCRdb re-analysed the 5' RACE reads in MiXCR, keeping a single row per CDR3 protein. The sample holds approximately 41,000 distinct CDR3 sequences, under 12% seen once. The sequenced sample was PBMCs, obtained at follow-up. The source is a female donor with early-stage non-small cell lung cancer.

This clonotype was detected many times. The V call is TRBV28, the J call TRBJ2-7; possibly TRBD1 for D (6 bases). CDR3 length equals 16 residues. Germline V CDR1 and CDR2: MDHEN, SYDVKM. Between the trimmed V and J ends, which lost 5 bases and 0 bases, there was a span of 17 bases. DNA of the CDR3: TGTGCCAGCAGTGCGCCCCCCGGGACAAACTCCTACGAGCAGTACTTC. Translation gives CASSAPPGTNSYEQYF.

This clonotype was counted ten times or more. The gene calls are TRBV7-3 and TRBJ2-1; D possibly uses TRBD1 or TRBD2 (7 bases each). The CDR3 spans 14 residues. V was shortened by 4 bases and J by 5 bases, with 12 bases between the two germline ends. Germline CDR1 is SGHTA and CDR2 is FQGTGA. The CDR3: CASSSAGGDNEQFF. In DNA, the CDR3 is TGTGCCAGCAGCTCAGCAGGGGGGGACAATGAGCAGTTCTTC.

The V and J genes are TRBV12-3 or TRBV12-4 and TRBJ2-3; possibly TRBD1 or TRBD2 for D (5 bases each). V shed 6 bases and J shed 0 bases, with 16 bases lying between them. The CDR3 covers 16 residues. CDR3 sequence: CASSPGAILSTDTQYF. The CDR3 coding sequence is TGTGCCAGCAGCCCCGGGGCGATCCTTAGCACAGATACGCAGTATTTT.

The V gene is TRBV28, the J gene TRBJ2-2, with D unresolved. The CDR3 spans 14 residues. Trimming cost V 8 bases and J 2 bases, with 12 bases left between them. Germline V gene lookup returns CDR1 MDHEN and CDR2 SYDVKM. The CDR3 region is CASFDGFNTGELFF. In DNA form, the CDR3 reads TGTGCCAGCTTCGACGGGTTTAACACCGGGGAGCTGTTTTTT.

The chain is built from TRBV4-2 and TRBJ2-2; D remains ambiguous. Germline V CDR1 and CDR2: LGHNA, YNFKEQ. The CDR3 loop spans 15 amino acids. V was clipped by 0 bases and J by 7 bases, with 12 bases between them. The CDR3 protein is CASSQDEEQNGELFF. The CDR3 DNA sequence: TGTGCCAGCAGCCAAGATGAGGAGCAGAACGGGGAGCTGTTTTTT.

This clonotype has at least ten counts. The chain links TRBV19 to TRBJ2-1, with D perhaps TRBD2 (6 bases). This CDR3 has 15 amino acids. Germline lookup yields CDR1 LNHDA and CDR2 SQIVND (reference sequence). The germline V and J ends were trimmed by 3 bases and 6 bases, with 15 bases remaining between them. CDR3 sequence reads: CASSIRESGRNEQFF. The CDR3 DNA follows: TGTGCCAGTAGTATTCGGGAGAGTGGCCGCAATGAGCAGTTCTTC.

This clonotype showed up just a few times. The CDR3 here is CASSPDGGANQPQHF. For the CDR3, the DNA is TGTGCCAGCAGCCCCGACGGGGGGGCCAATCAGCCCCAGCATTTT. This chain joins TRBV2 and TRBJ1-5; weak D call: TRBD1 (6 bases). V dropped 6 bases and J dropped 3 bases, with 15 bases sitting between them. CDR1 and CDR2 (germline): SNHLY, FYNNEI. The CDR3 spans 15 residues.

J is TRBJ2-3 and V is TRBV29-1; tentative D call: TRBD1 (5 bases). The germline CDR1 and CDR2 sequences are SQVTM and ANQGSEA. The V and J ends lost 3 bases and 0 bases respectively, with 13 bases between them. The CDR3 loop spans 15 amino acids. CDR3 sequence reads: CSVDDRRSSTDTQYF. The CDR3, as DNA: TGCAGCGTTGATGACAGACGCTCTAGCACAGATACGCAGTATTTT.

The CDR3, as DNA: TGCGCCAGCAGCCGAACAGGGCTCCAAGAGACCCAGTACTTC. It is translated as CASSRTGLQETQYF. The chain employs TRBV5-1 and TRBJ2-5; D might be TRBD1 (6 bases). This CDR3 spans 14 amino acids. The V and J ends lost 4 bases and 1 base respectively, with 11 bases between them. The V gene's germline CDR1 is SGHRS and CDR2 YFSETQ.

This clonotype was counted at least ten times. The V call is TRBV30, the J call TRBJ1-5; D is uncertain. The CDR3 consists of 13 residues. V dropped 0 bases and J dropped 6 bases, with 9 bases sitting between them. Per germline, CDR1 GTSNPN and CDR2 SVGIG (reference sequence). CDR3 DNA sequence: TGTGCCTGGAGTGTAGAAGGGCGTCAGCCCCAGCATTTT. Translating gives CAWSVEGRQPQHF.

The gene calls are TRBV7-9 and TRBJ2-3; D remains unclear. There are 13 residues in the CDR3. V lost 1 base and J lost 9, with 11 bases in between. Germline V CDR1 and CDR2: SEHNR, FQNEAQ (reference sequence). The DNA of the CDR3 is TGTGCCAGCAGCTTAGTGACGCTAAACACGCAGTATTTT. Translated, it gives CASSLVTLNTQYF.